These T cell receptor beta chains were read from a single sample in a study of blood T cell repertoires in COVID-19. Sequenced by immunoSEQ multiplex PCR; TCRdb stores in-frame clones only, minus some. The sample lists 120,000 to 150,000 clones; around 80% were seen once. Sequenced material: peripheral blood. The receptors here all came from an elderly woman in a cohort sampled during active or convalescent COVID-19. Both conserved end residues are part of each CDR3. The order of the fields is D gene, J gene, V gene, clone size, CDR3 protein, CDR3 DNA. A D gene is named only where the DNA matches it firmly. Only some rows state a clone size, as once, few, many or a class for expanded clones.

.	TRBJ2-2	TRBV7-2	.	CASSQQGGTGELFF	TGTGCCAGCAGCCAGCAGGGTGGGACCGGGGAGCTGTTTTTT
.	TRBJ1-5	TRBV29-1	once	CSVTQVQPQHF	TGCAGCGTTACACAGGTACAGCCCCAGCATTTT
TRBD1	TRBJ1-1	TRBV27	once	CASSARQGITEAFF	TGTGCCAGCAGTGCGCGACAGGGCATCACTGAAGCTTTCTTT
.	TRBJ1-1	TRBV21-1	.	CASSSRGNRGSKLNTEAFF	TGTGCCAGCAGCTCAAGAGGAAACAGGGGCTCCAAGTTGAACACTGAAGCTTTCTTT
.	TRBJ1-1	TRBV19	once	CASSIPRGSRDTEAFF	TGTGCCAGTAGTATTCCGAGGGGGAGTAGGGACACTGAAGCTTTCTTT
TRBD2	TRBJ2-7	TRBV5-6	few	CASSLRLAGVSSYEQYF	TGTGCCAGCAGCTTGCGACTAGCGGGGGTGAGCTCCTACGAGCAGTACTTC
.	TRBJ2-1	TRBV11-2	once	CASSLVSRAGSYNEQFF	TGTGCCAGCAGCTTAGTGTCCAGGGCAGGGTCCTACAATGAGCAGTTCTTC
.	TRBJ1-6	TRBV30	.	CAWAAGGNSPLHF	TGTGCCTGGGCTGCGGGGGGCAATTCACCCCTCCACTTT
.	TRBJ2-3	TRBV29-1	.	CSVWGSTTDTQYF	TGCAGCGTTTGGGGCAGTACCACAGATACGCAGTATTTT
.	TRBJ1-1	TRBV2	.	CASSEGHPEGTEAFF	TGTGCCAGCAGTGAAGGACATCCCGAGGGCACTGAAGCTTTCTTT
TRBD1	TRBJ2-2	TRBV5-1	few	CASSLEGTGILTGELFF	TGCGCCAGCAGCTTGGAAGGGACAGGGATACTCACCGGGGAGCTGTTTTTT
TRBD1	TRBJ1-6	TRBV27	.	CASRGTGLGSPLHF	TGTGCCAGCAGGGGGACAGGGCTGGGTTCACCCCTCCACTTT
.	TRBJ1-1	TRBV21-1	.	CASPRGGGTEAFF	TGTGCCAGCCCTCGGGGTGGCGGCACTGAAGCTTTCTTT
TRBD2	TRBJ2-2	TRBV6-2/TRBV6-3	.	CASSYSSGGNTGELFF	TGTGCCAGCAGTTACAGTAGCGGGGGGAACACCGGGGAGCTGTTTTTT
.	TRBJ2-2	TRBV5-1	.	CASSFFAGYTGELFF	TGCGCCAGCAGCTTCTTTGCGGGGTACACCGGGGAGCTGTTTTTT
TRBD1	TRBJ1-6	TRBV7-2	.	CASSLGQGYSPLHF	TGTGCCAGCAGCTTGGGACAGGGGTACTCACCCCTCCACTTT
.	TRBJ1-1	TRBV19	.	CASSPQHMNTEAFF	TGTGCCAGTAGTCCACAGCACATGAACACTGAAGCTTTCTTT
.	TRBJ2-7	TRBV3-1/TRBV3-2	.	CASSQQTGAVRKYF	TGTGCCAGCAGCCAACAAACTGGGGCCGTCAGGAAGTACTTC
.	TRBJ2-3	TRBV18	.	CASSPPWSSGTDTQYF	TGTGCCAGCTCACCTCCCTGGAGTAGCGGCACAGATACGCAGTATTTT
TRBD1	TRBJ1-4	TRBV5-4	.	CASSQDRADEKLFF	TGTGCCAGCAGCCAGGACAGGGCGGATGAAAAACTGTTTTTT
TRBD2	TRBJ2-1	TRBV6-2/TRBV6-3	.	CASSYEGGGANNEQFF	TGTGCCAGCAGTTACGAAGGCGGGGGGGCTAACAATGAGCAGTTCTTC
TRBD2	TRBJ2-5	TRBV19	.	CASSILAGGLLETQYF	TGTGCCAGTAGTATTCTAGCGGGGGGGCTTCTCGAGACCCAGTACTTC
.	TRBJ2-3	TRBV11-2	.	CASSSGLDTQYF	TGTGCCAGCAGCTCAGGGTTAGATACGCAGTATTTT
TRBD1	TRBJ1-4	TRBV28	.	CASSLTGTGGEKLFF	TGTGCCAGCAGTCTAACCGGGACAGGGGGTGAAAAACTGTTTTTT
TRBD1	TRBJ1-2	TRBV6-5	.	CASSYGTDGGYTF	TGTGCCAGCAGTTACGGGACAGACGGTGGCTACACCTTC
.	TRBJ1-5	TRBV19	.	CASSDHSTGFVDQPQHF	TGTGCCAGTAGTGACCACAGTACAGGGTTCGTCGATCAGCCCCAGCATTTT
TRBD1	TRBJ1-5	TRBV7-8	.	CASSGGTGAHSNQPQHF	TGTGCCAGCAGCGGCGGGACAGGGGCCCATAGCAATCAGCCCCAGCATTTT
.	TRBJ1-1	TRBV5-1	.	CASMDSNTEAFF	TGCGCCAGCATGGACAGTAACACTGAAGCTTTCTTT
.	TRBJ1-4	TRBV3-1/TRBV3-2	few	CASSQAQEKLFF	TGTGCCAGCAGCCAAGCGCAGGAAAAACTGTTTTTT
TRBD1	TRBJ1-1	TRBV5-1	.	CASSLTTRTGPFRNTEAFF	TGCGCCAGCAGCTTGACTACAAGGACAGGGCCCTTTAGGAACACTGAAGCTTTCTTT
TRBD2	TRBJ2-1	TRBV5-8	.	CASSMGLAVDNEQFF	TGTGCCAGCAGCATGGGACTAGCTGTCGACAATGAGCAGTTCTTC
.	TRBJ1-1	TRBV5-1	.	CASRRSTVNTEAFF	TGCGCCAGCAGAAGGTCAACAGTGAACACTGAAGCTTTCTTT
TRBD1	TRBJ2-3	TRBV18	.	CASSPPGTGGTDTQYF	TGTGCCAGCTCTCCCCCCGGGACAGGGGGCACAGATACGCAGTATTTT
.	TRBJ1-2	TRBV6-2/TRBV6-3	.	CASSQRGTLNYGYTF	TGTGCCAGCAGCCAGAGGGGGACACTAAACTATGGCTACACCTTC
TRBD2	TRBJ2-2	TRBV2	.	CASTQSGANTGELFF	TGTGCCAGCACCCAGAGCGGGGCGAACACCGGGGAGCTGTTTTTT
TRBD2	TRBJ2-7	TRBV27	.	CASSLYLAGGYEQYF	TGTGCCAGCAGTTTATACCTAGCGGGGGGGTACGAGCAGTACTTC
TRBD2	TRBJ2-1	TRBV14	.	CASSQDRERGVYNEQFF	TGTGCCAGCAGCCAAGATCGAGAGCGGGGGGTCTACAATGAGCAGTTCTTC
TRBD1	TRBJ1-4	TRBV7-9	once	CASSSIGQGSSDNEKLFF	TGTGCCAGCAGCTCCATCGGACAGGGGTCGTCAGATAATGAAAAACTGTTTTTT
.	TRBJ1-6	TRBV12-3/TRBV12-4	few	CASSVNYNSPLHF	TGTGCCAGCAGTGTAAATTATAATTCACCCCTCCACTTT
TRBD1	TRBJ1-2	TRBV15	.	CATSNPGQQVYGYTF	TGTGCCACCAGCAATCCGGGACAGCAGGTCTATGGCTACACCTTC
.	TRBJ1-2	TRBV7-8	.	CASSPQAGYGYTF	TGTGCCAGCAGCCCACAGGCTGGATATGGCTACACCTTC